A selection of T cell receptor beta chains follows, all from one sample in a study of T cells in Graves' hyperthyroidism and ophthalmopathy. MiXCR, applied by TCRdb to the multiplex PCR reads, yields one record per CDR3 protein. The sample lists about 710,000 distinct CDR3 sequences; roughly 15% were seen once. The sample consisted of blood. The source of these receptors is a man between 18 and 29 years old with Graves' hyperthyroidism. Both conserved end residues are part of each CDR3. A D gene is named only where the DNA matches it firmly. Only some rows state a clone size, as once, few, many or a class for expanded clones.

J	size	V	D	CDR3	DNA
TRBJ2-7	few	TRBV4-3	TRBD1	CASSQDETGTPYEQYF	TGCGCCAGCAGCCAAGATGAGACAGGGACCCCCTACGAGCAGTACTTC
TRBJ2-3	.	TRBV20-1	TRBD2	CSARASGRTDTQYF	TGCAGTGCTAGAGCTAGCGGCCGCACAGATACGCAGTATTTT
TRBJ2-7	many	TRBV20-1	TRBD2	CSALGRAGGSYEQYF	TGCAGTGCTCTGGGGAGGGCGGGAGGTTCCTACGAGCAGTACTTC
TRBJ2-1	many	TRBV12-3/TRBV12-4	TRBD2	CASSFSGRAGDEQFF	TGTGCCAGCAGTTTTAGCGGGAGGGCCGGAGATGAGCAGTTCTTC
TRBJ2-1	many	TRBV11-2	TRBD1	CASRDRVSSYNEQFF	TGTGCCAGCAGGGACAGGGTTAGCTCCTACAATGAGCAGTTCTTC
TRBJ1-2	many	TRBV28	TRBD1	CASSLIWTGGAGGYTF	TGTGCCAGCAGTTTGATTTGGACAGGGGGCGCGGGCGGCTACACCTTC
TRBJ1-6	many	TRBV7-9	.	CASSLGQGYESPLHF	TGTGCCAGCAGCTTAGGGCAGGGGTACGAGTCACCCCTCCACTTT
TRBJ2-1	many	TRBV7-3	TRBD1	CASSPTGTGNNEQFF	TGTGCCAGCAGTCCCACGGGGACAGGGAACAATGAGCAGTTCTTC
TRBJ2-3	many	TRBV7-3	TRBD1	CASSRDRATDTQYF	TGTGCCAGCAGTCGGGACAGGGCCACAGATACGCAGTATTTT
TRBJ2-3	many	TRBV7-2	.	CASSLRSRTTDTQYF	TGTGCCAGCAGCTTACGGAGCAGGACCACAGATACGCAGTATTTT
TRBJ2-2	many	TRBV12-3/TRBV12-4	.	CASTPLSTGELFF	TGTGCCAGCACTCCTCTGAGCACCGGGGAGCTGTTTTTT
TRBJ2-2	few	TRBV6-2/TRBV6-3	TRBD2	CASSYTTSGGELFF	TGTGCCAGCAGTTACACGACTAGCGGCGGGGAGCTGTTTTTT
TRBJ1-5	many	TRBV12-3/TRBV12-4	TRBD1	CASSLVGQGHQPQHF	TGTGCCAGCAGTTTAGTAGGACAGGGGCATCAGCCCCAGCATTTT
TRBJ2-7	.	TRBV18	.	CASSPSPGTQSYEQYF	TGTGCCAGCTCACCAAGCCCAGGGACACAGTCCTACGAGCAGTACTTC
TRBJ1-5	few	TRBV6-1	.	CASPVGGRYQPQHF	TGTGCCAGTCCTGTTGGGGGAAGGTATCAGCCCCAGCATTTT
TRBJ2-6	few	TRBV28	TRBD1	CASRAGTGSAGANVLTF	TGTGCCAGCAGGGCCGGGACAGGGTCAGCTGGGGCCAACGTCCTGACTTTC
TRBJ2-1	few	TRBV20-1	.	CSAQRLIEQFF	TGCAGTGCCCAGAGGTTAATTGAGCAGTTCTTC
TRBJ2-1	few	TRBV6-4	.	CASSDGVLNEQFF	TGTGCCAGCAGTGATGGCGTGCTCAATGAGCAGTTCTTC
TRBJ2-1	few	TRBV7-6	TRBD2	CASSALLGRGGDEQFF	TGTGCCAGCAGCGCGCTGCTGGGCCGGGGGGGCGATGAGCAGTTCTTC
TRBJ2-7	many	TRBV20-1	.	CSANQGYEQYF	TGCAGTGCTAACCAGGGCTACGAGCAGTACTTC
TRBJ1-2	few	TRBV5-1	.	CASSLGGDRWSSLGYGYTF	TGCGCCAGCAGCTTGGGGGGTGACAGGTGGTCTTCGTTGGGCTATGGCTACACCTTC
TRBJ2-4	.	TRBV7-9	TRBD2	CASSSAGGTNIQYF	TGTGCCAGCAGCTCAGCGGGAGGAACAAACATTCAGTACTTC
TRBJ2-1	.	TRBV30	.	CAWSMLALYEQFF	TGTGCCTGGAGTATGCTAGCGCTCTATGAGCAGTTCTTC
TRBJ1-3	.	TRBV20-1	.	CSARVGSGNTIYF	TGCAGTGCTAGAGTTGGCTCTGGAAACACCATATATTTT
TRBJ2-7	few	TRBV7-3	.	CASSPNRVEQYF	TGTGCCAGCAGCCCCAACAGGGTCGAGCAGTACTTC
TRBJ2-7	.	TRBV5-1	TRBD1	CASKPGTGDYEQYF	TGCGCCAGCAAACCCGGGACAGGGGACTACGAGCAGTACTTC
TRBJ2-1	many	TRBV10-3	.	CAISESREQFF	TGTGCCATCAGTGAGTCGCGAGAGCAGTTCTTC
TRBJ2-6	many	TRBV6-2/TRBV6-3	TRBD1	CASSNRGRGANVLTF	TGTGCCAGCAGTAACAGGGGGCGTGGGGCCAACGTCCTGACTTTC
TRBJ2-7	few	TRBV6-5	TRBD1	CASSYSPLTGHYEQYF	TGTGCCAGCAGTTACTCCCCATTGACAGGGCATTACGAGCAGTACTTC
TRBJ1-3	many	TRBV29-1	.	CSVEEGVGNTIYF	TGCAGCGTTGAAGAAGGGGTTGGAAACACCATATATTTT
TRBJ1-5	many	TRBV27	.	CASSLSLDPWGNQPQHF	TGTGCCAGCAGTTTATCGCTGGACCCCTGGGGTAATCAGCCCCAGCATTTT
TRBJ2-7	.	TRBV20-1	TRBD2	CSATRLAGGPREQYF	TGCAGTGCTACCCGACTAGCGGGAGGGCCTCGCGAGCAGTACTTC
TRBJ1-4	few	TRBV2	.	CASSGPLNEKLFF	TGTGCCAGTTCGGGACCGTTGAATGAAAAACTGTTTTTT
TRBJ1-2	few	TRBV4-2	.	CASTPETGQLGYGYTF	TGTGCCAGCACCCCCGAGACAGGACAACTTGGCTATGGCTACACCTTC
TRBJ1-4	.	TRBV12-3/TRBV12-4	.	CASSFNNEKLFF	TGTGCCAGCAGTTTCAATAATGAAAAACTGTTTTTT
TRBJ2-1	.	TRBV10-3	.	CASRSLYNEQFF	TGTGCCTCCCGGTCATTATACAATGAGCAGTTCTTC
TRBJ1-2	few	TRBV7-2	.	CASSENQASGYGYTF	TGTGCCAGCAGCGAAAATCAGGCCAGCGGCTATGGCTACACCTTC
TRBJ2-1	.	TRBV25-1	TRBD1	CASSPGQPRGYNEQFF	TGTGCCAGCTCCCCGGGACAGCCCCGTGGCTACAATGAGCAGTTCTTC
TRBJ2-7	.	TRBV6-1	.	CASVEDRVPYEQYF	TGTGCCAGTGTAGAAGACAGAGTTCCCTACGAGCAGTACTTC
TRBJ2-5	few	TRBV6-2/TRBV6-3	TRBD2	CASRGLAGTQETQYF	TGTGCCAGCAGGGGACTAGCGGGGACCCAAGAGACCCAGTACTTC
TRBJ2-1	.	TRBV4-1	.	CASSQQPGGLYYHEQFF	TGCGCCAGCAGCCAACAACCTGGAGGGTTGTATTATCATGAGCAGTTCTTC
TRBJ2-2	many	TRBV11-1	.	CASSRPTNTGELFF	TGTGCCAGCAGCCGACCAACGAACACCGGGGAGCTGTTTTTT
TRBJ1-5	.	TRBV5-1	.	CASSLGGTGNQPQHF	TGCGCCAGCAGCTTGGGAGGGACGGGCAATCAGCCCCAGCATTTT
TRBJ2-7	.	TRBV29-1	TRBD1	CSVPGTDTYEQYF	TGCAGCGTCCCCGGGACAGATACCTACGAGCAGTACTTC
TRBJ2-5	many	TRBV9	.	CASSVAWGETQYF	TGTGCCAGCAGCGTAGCATGGGGAGAGACCCAGTACTTC
TRBJ1-1	.	TRBV4-2	.	CASSQGPRDGDEAFF	TGTGCCAGCAGCCAAGGTCCCAGGGACGGGGATGAAGCTTTCTTT
TRBJ2-7	many	TRBV30	.	CAWSVGGFEQYF	TGTGCCTGGAGTGTTGGAGGGTTCGAGCAGTACTTC
TRBJ2-7	many	TRBV29-1	TRBD2	CSVDGTSGTYEQYF	TGCAGCGTCGACGGGACTAGCGGAACCTACGAGCAGTACTTC
TRBJ1-2	many	TRBV18	.	CASSPTQTNYGYTF	TGTGCCAGCTCACCGACCCAAACTAACTATGGCTACACCTTC
TRBJ2-2	many	TRBV28	TRBD2	CASSSGTSGNTGELFF	TGTGCCAGCAGTTCCGGGACTAGCGGAAACACCGGGGAGCTGTTTTTT
TRBJ1-2	.	TRBV20-1	.	CSASRGLGYGYTF	TGCAGTGCTAGTCGGGGTCTTGGCTATGGCTACACCTTC